The T cell receptor (beta chain) described here comes from a study of regulatory T cells in long-lasting Graves disease. Time point meaning: persistent/refractory GD, antithyroid drugs over 5 years with positive TRAb. Preparation of the TCR library used RNA extracted from PBMCs. Arm-PCR with iRepertoire HTBI primers amplified the CDR3 regions for these TCR beta libraries. Using its own MiXCR run on the multiplex PCR reads, TCRdb lists one record per CDR3 protein. This table holds approximately 360,000 distinct CDR3 sequences, more than 20% found once. This clonotype was observed at least ten times. What it binds is not known. The ends lost 2 bases at V and 3 bases at J; junction bases unmatched: 6. The CDR3 has 16 amino acids. Germline V gene lookup returns CDR1 MDHEN and CDR2 SYDVKM. Regarding the study as a whole: Possibly, too few samples lowered accuracy. New patients shared fewer public clonotypes (about 1,000) than persistent patients did (around 2,900). Favored gene segments in persistent disease were TRBV28, TRBJ1-2 and TRBJ2-5.

The receptor was isolated from a woman aged 40-49 years with Graves disease. The rearrangement joins TRBV28 to TRBJ2-7; the match to TRBD2 covers 11 bases. The sample consisted of peripheral blood mononuclear cells (PBMCs), taken when the disease was refractory, from a patient treated with antithyroid drugs. This CDR3 is CASSLVRLAGYYEQYF. In DNA, the CDR3 is TGTGCCAGCAGTTTAGTGCGACTAGCGGGGTACTACGAGCAGTACTTC.